The rows below give T cell receptor beta chains drawn from one sample of a study of cytomegalovirus exposure and HLA in healthy donors. Repertoires were generated with immunoSEQ multiplex PCR, while TCRdb's copy carries only in-frame clones and drops some. The sample holds hundreds of thousands of clones, over 65% seen once. The specimen sequenced was PBMCs. These receptors all stem from a woman aged 18 to 35 in good health and CMV-seronegative. The CDR3 runs from the conserved cysteine through the conserved F or W. D genes are given only for firm matches. Size is omitted from some rows. Given values are once, few, many or a class for expanded clones.

CDR3: CASSTNTGGASGAFF
DNA: TGTGCCAGCAGCACTAATACAGGGGGCGCCTCAGGGGCTTTCTTT
size: NA
V: TRBV11-2
D: TRBD1
J: TRBJ1-1

CDR3: CASSVDPGQGPYGYTF
DNA: TGTGCCAGCAGCGTAGATCCGGGACAGGGTCCCTATGGCTACACCTTC
size: few
V: TRBV9
D: TRBD1
J: TRBJ1-2

CDR3: CASSFPGHEGNEQFF
DNA: TGTGCCAGCAGTTTCCCGGGTCACGAGGGCAATGAGCAGTTCTTC
size: NA
V: TRBV27
D: NA
J: TRBJ2-1

CDR3: CASSLSGSKETQYF
DNA: TGTGCCAGCAGCTTATCGGGCAGCAAAGAGACCCAGTACTTC
size: once
V: TRBV7-3
D: NA
J: TRBJ2-5

CDR3: CASRSRRGEGTEAFF
DNA: TGTGCCAGCAGATCGAGACGGGGCGAGGGGACTGAAGCTTTCTTT
size: NA
V: TRBV27
D: NA
J: TRBJ1-1

CDR3: CASSLGWHDNQPQHF
DNA: TGTGCCAGCAGCTTAGGCTGGCACGACAATCAGCCCCAGCATTTT
size: NA
V: TRBV7-9
D: NA
J: TRBJ1-5

CDR3: CASSSQGLSNQPQHF
DNA: TGTGCCAGCAGTTCCCAGGGGTTGAGCAATCAGCCCCAGCATTTT
size: once
V: TRBV6-6
D: NA
J: TRBJ1-5

CDR3: CASGLDRATYNEQFF
DNA: TGTGCTAGTGGCCTGGACAGGGCCACCTACAATGAGCAGTTCTTC
size: NA
V: TRBV12-5
D: TRBD1
J: TRBJ2-1

CDR3: CASRGELRAGGNSPLHF
DNA: TGTGCCAGTAGAGGGGAACTCCGGGCAGGTGGTAATTCACCCCTCCACTTT
size: once
V: TRBV19
D: NA
J: TRBJ1-6

CDR3: CASSSFQGTEAFF
DNA: TGTGCCAGCAGTTCCTTCCAGGGTACTGAAGCTTTCTTT
size: NA
V: TRBV28
D: NA
J: TRBJ1-1

CDR3: CASSGQAVQPQHF
DNA: TGTGCCAGTAGTGGACAGGCTGTTCAGCCCCAGCATTTT
size: NA
V: TRBV19
D: TRBD1
J: TRBJ1-5